The subject of this entry is one TCR beta chain. The antigen it binds to is not known. Per-base qualities were not stored, and no clone one base away is much larger. This specimen comes from a study of T-cell memory formation after mild COVID-19 (dated by TCRdb to the early 2020s). Notes on the research overall: Most TCR sequence clusters were specific to one of the two donors. In two donors, T-cell clones that expanded and contracted after mild COVID-19 were followed by sequencing TCRalpha and TCRbeta repertoires longitudinally. The cohort was made up of two young adult volunteers, one female and one male, who were previously healthy. Beyond this particular receptor, the publication reports: Some responding clones were detected in pre-infection memory, suggesting pre-existing cross-reactive memory T cells joined the SARS-CoV-2 response. Contracting CD4+ clones were found mainly in CM and EM memory subsets, while CD8+ clones were enriched in EMRA. SARS-CoV-2 specificity was not confirmed for the second-wave clones peaking on day 37. Clones that contracted from day 15 to 85 showed balanced CD4/CD8 phenotypes, whereas a second wave of clones that expanded from day 15 to 37 leaned towards CD4+. Only a couple of mild cases were covered by the study, and larger cohorts that include severe cases with pre-infection samples were considered necessary.

The germline ends are 16 bases apart after V is trimmed by 2 bases and J by 5 bases. The germline V gene encodes CDR1 SGHRS and CDR2 YFSETQ. From the cysteine up to the phenylalanine, the CDR3 has a length of 15 residues. Only the CDR3 portion is preserved as DNA: 45 bases, with reading frame beginning at the first base. Sequenced on an Illumina NovaSeq 6000. TCRalpha and TCRbeta cDNA libraries were built by 5'RACE with constant-segment primers, adding sample barcodes and unique molecular identifiers. Trizol reagent was used to extract RNA from every sample. Libraries were amplified in two PCR steps, with a second sample barcode and Illumina TruSeq adapters added in the second step. Sequencing of the libraries was done on an Illumina NovaSeq, producing 2 x 150 bp paired-end reads. Processing in the source paper ran as follows. With migec v1.2.7, reads were demultiplexed and then collapsed into UMI-guided consensus sequences. With mixcr v2.1.11, UMI consensuses were aligned to TRA and TRB V and J templates and assembled into clonotypes. Clonotypes were classified as expanded or contracted when called significant by both edgeR and NoisET, with noise models trained on biological replicates. For edgeR calls, the thresholds were a false discovery rate-adjusted p below 0.01 and a log2 fold-change of 1. As an exploratory analysis of dynamics, max-normalized trajectories of the 1000 most abundant clonotypes were examined with PCA combined with hierarchical clustering. Separately sequenced CD4+ and CD8+ repertoires were used to assign a CD4 or CD8 phenotype to each responding clone. Starting from the raw public reads, TCRdb applied fastp trimming at Q25, assembled clones with MiXCR and retained in-frame beta chains. Each record represents a unique CDR3 protein, reported with the most common genes and DNA among its rows. TCRdb assigned the V and J calls; the authors' analysis was not used. The sample table records about 430,000 distinct CDR3 sequences; roughly 18% of these occur just once. Together, the top ten hold about a fifth of the sample.

Ficoll-Paque density gradient centrifugation was the method used to isolate PBMCs. The receptor chain draws on TRBV5-1 and TRBJ2-5, with a tentative D gene TRBD2 over 6 matching bases. Sample: PBMCs or a T cell subset sorted from them (not recorded which). The source of this sequence is a man younger than 35 who had mild COVID-19 (a few samples of this study predate the infection). The sample titles of this study are shuffled in the database, so cell type and time point are left out; the donor was told from shared clones. The sequenced DNA is TGCGCCAGCAGCTTCACTCCCGGGACTCGGGAGACCCAGTACTTC. Its protein reads: CASSFTPGTRETQYF.